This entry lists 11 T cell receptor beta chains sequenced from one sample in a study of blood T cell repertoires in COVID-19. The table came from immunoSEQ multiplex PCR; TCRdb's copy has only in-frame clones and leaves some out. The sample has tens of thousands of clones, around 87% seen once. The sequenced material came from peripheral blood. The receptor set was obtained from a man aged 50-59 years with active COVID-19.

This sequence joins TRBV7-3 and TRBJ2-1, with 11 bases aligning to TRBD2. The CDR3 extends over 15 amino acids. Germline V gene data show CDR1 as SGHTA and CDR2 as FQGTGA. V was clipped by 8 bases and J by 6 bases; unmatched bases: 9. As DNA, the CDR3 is TGTGCCAGCGGCACTAGCGGGAGAAGCCCCAATGAGCAGTTCTTC. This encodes CASGTSGRSPNEQFF.

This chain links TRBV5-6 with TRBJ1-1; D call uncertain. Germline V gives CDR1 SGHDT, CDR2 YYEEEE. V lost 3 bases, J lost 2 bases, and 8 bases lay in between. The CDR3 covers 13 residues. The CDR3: CASSYGVNTEAFF. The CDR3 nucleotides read TGTGCCAGCAGCTACGGGGTTAACACTGAAGCTTTCTTT.

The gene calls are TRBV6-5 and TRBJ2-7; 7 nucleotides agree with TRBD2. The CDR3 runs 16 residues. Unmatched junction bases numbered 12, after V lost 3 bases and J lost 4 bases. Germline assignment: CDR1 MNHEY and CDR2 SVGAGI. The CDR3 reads CASSYSSGSSGYEQYF. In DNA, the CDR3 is TGTGCCAGCAGTTATAGTAGTGGGAGTAGCGGGTACGAGCAGTACTTC.

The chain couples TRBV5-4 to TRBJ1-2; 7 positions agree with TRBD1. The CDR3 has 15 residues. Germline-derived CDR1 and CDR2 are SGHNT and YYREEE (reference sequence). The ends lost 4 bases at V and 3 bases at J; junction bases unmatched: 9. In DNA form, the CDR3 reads TGTGCCAGCAGCCCCCCCCTACAGGGGTACTATGGCTACACCTTC. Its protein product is CASSPPLQGYYGYTF.

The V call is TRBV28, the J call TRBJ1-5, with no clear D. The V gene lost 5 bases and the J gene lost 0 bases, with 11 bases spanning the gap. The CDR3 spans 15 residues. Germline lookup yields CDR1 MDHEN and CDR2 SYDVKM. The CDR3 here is CASSPTGSSNQPQHF. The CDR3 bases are TGTGCCAGCAGTCCCACGGGGAGTAGCAATCAGCCCCAGCATTTT.

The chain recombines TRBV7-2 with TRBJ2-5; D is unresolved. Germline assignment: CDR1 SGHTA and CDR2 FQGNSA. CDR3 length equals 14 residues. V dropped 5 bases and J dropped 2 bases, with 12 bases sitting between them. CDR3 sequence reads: CASSPWALQETQYF. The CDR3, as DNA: TGTGCCAGCAGCCCGTGGGCGCTTCAAGAGACCCAGTACTTC.

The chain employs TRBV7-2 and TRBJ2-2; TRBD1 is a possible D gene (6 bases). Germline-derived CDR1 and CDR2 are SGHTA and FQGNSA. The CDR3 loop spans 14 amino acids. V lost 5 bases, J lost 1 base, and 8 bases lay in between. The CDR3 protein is CASSLQGNTGELFF. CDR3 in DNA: TGTGCCAGCAGCCTACAGGGGAACACCGGGGAGCTGTTTTTT.

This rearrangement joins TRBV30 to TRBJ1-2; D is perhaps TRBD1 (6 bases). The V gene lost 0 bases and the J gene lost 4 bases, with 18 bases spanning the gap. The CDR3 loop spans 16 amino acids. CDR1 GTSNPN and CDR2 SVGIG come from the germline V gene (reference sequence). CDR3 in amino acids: CAWSVPGGGSLYGYTF. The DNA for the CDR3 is TGTGCCTGGAGTGTACCGGGGGGCGGATCGCTCTATGGCTACACCTTC.

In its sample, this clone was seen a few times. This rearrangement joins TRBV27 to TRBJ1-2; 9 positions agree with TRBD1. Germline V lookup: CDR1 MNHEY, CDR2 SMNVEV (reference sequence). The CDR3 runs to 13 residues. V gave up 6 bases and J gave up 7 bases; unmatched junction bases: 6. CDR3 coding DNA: TGTGCCAGCAGGGGGGGGGACAGGGTTGGCTACACCTTC. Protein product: CASRGGDRVGYTF.

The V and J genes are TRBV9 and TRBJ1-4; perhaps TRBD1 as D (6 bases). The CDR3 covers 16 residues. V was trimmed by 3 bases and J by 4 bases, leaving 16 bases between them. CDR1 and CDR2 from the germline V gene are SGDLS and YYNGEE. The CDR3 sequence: CASSARRGGGNEKLFF. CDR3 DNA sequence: TGTGCCAGCAGCGCCCGCCGAGGGGGGGGTAATGAAAAACTGTTTTTT.

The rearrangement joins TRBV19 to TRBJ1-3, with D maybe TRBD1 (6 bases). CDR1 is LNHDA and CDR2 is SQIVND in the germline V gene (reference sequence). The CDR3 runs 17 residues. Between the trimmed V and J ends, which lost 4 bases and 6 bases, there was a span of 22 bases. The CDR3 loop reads CASSTRGGNFNLNTIYF. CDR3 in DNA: TGTGCCAGTAGTACCCGAGGGGGAAACTTTAACCTAAACACCATATATTTT.